The TCR beta chain described here comes from a study of early T cells in non-severe SARS-CoV-2 infection (dated by TCRdb to the early 2020s). Study-wide context: Bulk RNA from unsorted whole blood was used for TCR sequencing, so alpha and beta chains could not be paired.

The library relied on 5' RACE. Instrument used: NextSeq 500. To correct for sequencing error and PCR bias, the TCR library protocol tagged individual cDNA molecules with unique molecular identifiers. Both TCR alpha and beta chains were sequenced, and tight co-correlation was observed between alpha and beta sequence abundances in each sample. Regarding the original processing steps: Decombinator V4 was used to annotate TCR sequences for V gene, J gene and CDR3. Expanded TCRs were defined as changing significantly between any two time points under a Poisson model with p below 0.0001. TCR abundances were normalised to the total number of TCRs sequenced per sample and were expressed as counts per million. VDJdb, accessed 1 November 2021, was searched for CMV, EBV and SARS-CoV-2 annotated TCRs, with TCRs annotated for multiple antigens excluded. Through fastp at Q25 and MiXCR, TCRdb rebuilt clones from the public reads, retaining in-frame beta chains. Duplicate CDR3 protein sequences are folded into a single record with the most common DNA and genes. It is TCRdb's table, rather than the study itself, that gives the V and J calls and clone size. This sample gives tens of thousands of distinct CDR3 sequences in total; roughly an eighth of them show up just once. Around 3.8% of the sample comes from the top ten.

Findings and caveats that apply to the study as a whole: VDJdb matching was skewed toward anti-spike CD8 responses and likely underestimated virus-specific expansions by missing private and CD4 specificities.

The study was a case-control design nested within a healthcare worker cohort in London, UK, with weekly nasopharyngeal swab PCR tests and blood sampling. Healthcare workers were recruited during the week of the UK lockdown, between 23 and 31 March 2020, and followed weekly for up to roughly 15 weeks. This clonotype has a count of ten or more. Its cognate antigen has yet to be identified. No per-base quality is available; no much larger clone lies one base away. The sample comprised whole blood. The clonotype was recovered from an adult who was a healthcare worker with PCR-confirmed SARS-CoV-2 infection or an uninfected control (not recorded which).

CDR3 sequence: CSVVTGRGDTEAFF. The bases are TGCAGCGTTGTGACAGGGAGAGGGGACACTGAAGCTTTCTTT. The sequence is built from TRBV29-1 and TRBJ1-1; 7 bases in between match TRBD1. The CDR1 and CDR2 encoded by the germline V gene are SQVTM and ANQGSEA. The CDR3 measures 14 amino acids from cysteine to phenylalanine. The entry retains the CDR3 DNA only, 42 bases that are in frame from base 1. V trim: 4 bases; J trim: 3 bases; unmatched bases: 8.